The rows below give T cell receptor beta chains drawn from one sample of a study of T cells in Graves' hyperthyroidism and ophthalmopathy. TCRdb re-called the multiplex PCR reads through MiXCR, storing one row per CDR3 protein. The data hold roughly 300,000 distinct CDR3 sequences, with less than 30% observed a single time. The sample consisted of blood. These receptors came from a man aged 35-49 years with Graves' hyperthyroidism that later progressed to Graves' ophthalmopathy. CDR3s include the opening cysteine and the closing phenylalanine or tryptophan. Each record gives: V gene, D gene, J gene, clone size, CDR3 length, CDR3 protein, CDR3 DNA. D genes are given only for firm matches. Size values are once, few and many counts, or a class for expanded clones, and some rows have none.

>TRBV10-2|.|TRBJ2-5|many|13
CASSQTAGETQYF
TGCGCCAGCAGTCAGACAGCCGGGGAGACCCAGTACTTC
>TRBV18|.|TRBJ1-1|many|14
CASSRQGYDTEAFF
TGTGCCAGCTCACGCCAGGGGTACGACACTGAAGCTTTCTTT
>TRBV30|TRBD1|TRBJ2-7|.|15
CAWSVRVQGASEQYF
TGTGCCTGGAGTGTACGGGTTCAGGGGGCCAGCGAGCAGTACTTC
>TRBV10-2|TRBD2|TRBJ2-7|many|14
CASRATGGAYEQYF
TGCGCCAGCAGGGCCACGGGAGGGGCCTACGAGCAGTACTTC
>TRBV18|TRBD1|TRBJ2-4|many|16
CASSPPGGQASNIQYF
TGTGCCAGCTCGCCGCCAGGGGGACAGGCTTCGAACATTCAGTACTTC
>TRBV7-2|TRBD1|TRBJ2-7|once|15
CASSDGGQGYYEQYF
TGTGCCAGCAGCGACGGGGGACAGGGCTACTACGAGCAGTACTTC
>TRBV7-2|TRBD2|TRBJ2-7|once|15
CASSPLGGDRGEQYF
TGTGCCAGCAGCCCCCTTGGGGGGGATCGGGGGGAGCAGTACTTC
>TRBV20-1|.|TRBJ2-5|many|15
CSARDYLGGRETQYF
TGCAGTGCTAGAGATTACTTGGGAGGCCGGGAGACCCAGTACTTC
>TRBV6-5|.|TRBJ1-5|.|14
CASTYAVNGQPQHF
TGTGCCAGCACTTACGCCGTAAACGGGCAGCCCCAGCATTTT
>TRBV3-1|.|TRBJ2-7|many|14
CASSHQGASYEQYF
TGTGCCAGCAGCCACCAGGGTGCCTCCTACGAGCAGTACTTC
>TRBV28|TRBD2|TRBJ2-7|many|16
CASSPLADYYYYEQYF
TGTGCCAGCAGTCCCCTAGCGGACTACTACTACTACGAGCAGTACTTC
>TRBV7-9|TRBD2|TRBJ2-5|many|15
CASSFEREVQETQYF
TGTGCCAGCAGCTTCGAGCGGGAGGTCCAAGAGACCCAGTACTTC
>TRBV12-3/TRBV12-4|.|TRBJ2-4|many|11
CASSSQGIQYF
TGTGCCAGCAGCTCACAAGGGATTCAGTACTTC
>TRBV7-6|.|TRBJ1-1|many|14
CASSLGAINTEAFF
TGTGCCAGCAGCTTAGGGGCTATAAACACTGAAGCTTTCTTT
>TRBV2|TRBD1|TRBJ1-5|many|13
CASRGQGNQPQHF
TGTGCCAGCCGGGGACAGGGCAATCAGCCCCAGCATTTT
>TRBV14|.|TRBJ1-3|few|17
CASSPPGTGVPGNTIYF
TGTGCCAGCAGCCCCCCCGGGACGGGCGTTCCTGGAAACACCATATATTTT
>TRBV9|.|TRBJ1-1|many|13
CASSVGWNTEAFF
TGTGCCAGCAGCGTAGGGTGGAACACTGAAGCTTTCTTT
>TRBV12-3/TRBV12-4|.|TRBJ1-5|many|17
CASRPPRGRASNQPQHF
TGTGCCAGCAGGCCCCCCAGGGGAAGGGCTAGCAATCAGCCCCAGCATTTT
>TRBV6-1|TRBD2|TRBJ2-5|.|15
CASRKQLAQQETQYF
TGTGCCAGCAGAAAACAACTAGCGCAACAAGAGACCCAGTACTTC
>TRBV6-2/TRBV6-3|.|TRBJ2-2|.|14
CASSYNGDTGELFF
TGTGCCAGCAGTTACAACGGGGACACCGGGGAGCTGTTTTTT
>TRBV7-9|TRBD2|TRBJ2-7|many|16
CASSDPGTSGKAEQYF
TGTGCCAGCAGCGACCCTGGAACAAGCGGGAAGGCTGAGCAGTACTTC
>TRBV6-1|TRBD1|TRBJ1-5|many|14
CASSGQGRDQPQHF
TGTGCCAGCAGTGGACAGGGGAGAGATCAGCCCCAGCATTTT
>TRBV19|.|TRBJ2-2|.|14
CASSRFPRYGELFF
TGTGCCAGTAGTAGGTTTCCGAGGTACGGGGAGCTGTTTTTT
>TRBV7-3|.|TRBJ2-5|many|15
CASSSLGATQETQYF
TGTGCCAGCAGCTCCCTGGGTGCCACCCAAGAGACCCAGTACTTC
>TRBV14|.|TRBJ1-1|many|15
CASSPGLVANTEAFF
TGTGCCAGCAGCCCAGGGCTCGTGGCGAACACTGAAGCTTTCTTT
>TRBV28|.|TRBJ1-1|many|16
CASRTTRGAGNTEAFF
TGTGCCAGCAGGACGACACGGGGCGCGGGGAACACTGAAGCTTTCTTT
>TRBV2|.|TRBJ2-7|many|15
CASSNRDISRHEQYF
TGTGCCAGCAGTAACCGGGACATTTCGAGGCACGAGCAGTACTTC
>TRBV5-1|TRBD1|TRBJ1-2|many|14
CASSYQTGTYGYTF
TGCGCCAGCAGCTACCAGACAGGGACCTATGGCTACACCTTC
>TRBV29-1|.|TRBJ2-7|many|12
CSVEATPYEQYF
TGCAGCGTTGAGGCCACTCCCTACGAGCAGTACTTC
>TRBV6-2/TRBV6-3|.|TRBJ2-7|.|12
CASSYMNYEQYF
TGTGCCAGCAGTTATATGAACTACGAGCAGTACTTC
>TRBV6-2/TRBV6-3|.|TRBJ2-7|.|13
CASSPRRGHEQYF
TGTGCCAGCAGCCCCCGGCGGGGCCACGAGCAGTACTTC
>TRBV4-1|.|TRBJ1-1|many|14
CASSVTGSLTEAFF
TGCGCCAGCAGTGTAACAGGGTCGTTAACTGAAGCTTTCTTT